This T cell receptor (beta chain) was sequenced in a study of OX40 agonist ivuxolimab in advanced cancers. Study overall: One patient with hepatocellular carcinoma and two with cutaneous melanoma, three in all, had partial responses. Study observations and caveats: Dose levels from 0.1 to 3.0 mg/kg saw CD4+ and CD8+ blood T cells expand clonally by week 6.

Drawing of blood for sampling happened at baseline, at cycle 4 day 1, and at cycle 7 day 1. The germline CDR1 and CDR2 sequences are LGHNA and YNFKEQ. V gave up 0 bases and J gave up 5 bases, with 14 bases separating them. The CDR3 loop spans 15 amino acids. The data were produced by immunoSEQ multiplex PCR, yet TCRdb's version contains in-frame clones alone and is incomplete. This sample yields tens of thousands of clones, of which 65% to 85% are seen a single time; more than 10% belongs to the top ten. This clone was detected only once. What it recognizes is unknown. This sequence joins TRBV4-2 and TRBJ2-7; D tentatively fits TRBD1 or TRBD2 (5 bases each). Here the sequenced sample was CD4+ or CD8+ T cells sorted from blood, taken in a trial of the OX40 agonist ivuxolimab. The source is an adult with an advanced solid tumor such as melanoma, head and neck, liver or kidney cancer. CDR3 sequence reads: CASSQDWGSGNEQYF. CDR3 nucleotide sequence: TGTGCCAGCAGCCAAGATTGGGGGTCGGGAAACGAGCAGTACTTC.